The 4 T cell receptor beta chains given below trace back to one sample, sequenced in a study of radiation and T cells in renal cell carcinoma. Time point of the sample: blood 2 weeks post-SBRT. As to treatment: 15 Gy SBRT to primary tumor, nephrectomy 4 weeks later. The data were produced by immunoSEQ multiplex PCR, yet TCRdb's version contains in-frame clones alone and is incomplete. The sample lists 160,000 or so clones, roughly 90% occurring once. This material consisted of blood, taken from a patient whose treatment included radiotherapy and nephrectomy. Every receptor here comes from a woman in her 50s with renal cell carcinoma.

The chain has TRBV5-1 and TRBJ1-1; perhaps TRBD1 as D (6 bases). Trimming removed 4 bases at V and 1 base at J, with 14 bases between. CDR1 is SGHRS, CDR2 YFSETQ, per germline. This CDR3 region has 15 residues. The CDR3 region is CASSPLQQGNTEAFF. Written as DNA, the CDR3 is TGCGCCAGCAGCCCGCTACAACAGGGGAACACTGAAGCTTTCTTT.

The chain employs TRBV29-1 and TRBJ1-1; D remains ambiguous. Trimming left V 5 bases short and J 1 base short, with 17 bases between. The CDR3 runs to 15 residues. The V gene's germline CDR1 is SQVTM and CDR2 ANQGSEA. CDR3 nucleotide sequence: TGCAGCGTTCCCACCCAAGCCGGAACGAACACTGAAGCTTTCTTT. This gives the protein CSVPTQAGTNTEAFF.

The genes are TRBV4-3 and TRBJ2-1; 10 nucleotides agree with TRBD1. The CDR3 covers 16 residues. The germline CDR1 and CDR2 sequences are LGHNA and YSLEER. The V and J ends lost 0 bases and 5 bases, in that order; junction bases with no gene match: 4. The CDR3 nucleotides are TGCGCCAGCAGCCAAGATGGGACAGGGGAGGACAATGAGCAGTTCTTC. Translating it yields CASSQDGTGEDNEQFF.

The CDR3 nucleotides read TGTGCCAGCAGTCATTACACAGATACGCAGTATTTT. Its translation: CASSHYTDTQYF. The gene calls are TRBV6-1 and TRBJ2-3, with no clear D. V lost 5 bases and J 2 bases, leaving 5 bases between the germline ends. The CDR3 is made up of 12 amino acids. Germline V lookup: CDR1 MNHNS, CDR2 SASEGT.